The 17 T cell receptor beta chains given below trace back to one sample, sequenced in a study of T cells after yellow fever vaccination. One entry per CDR3 protein results from TCRdb running MiXCR on the 5' RACE reads. The repertoire has 500,000 to 650,000 distinct CDR3 sequences, roughly an eighth of them found once; the top ten carry about 15%. Sequenced here: PBMCs, sampled on the day of the yellow fever booster vaccination. The receptors derive from a man under 40 who received the YFV17D yellow fever vaccine.

This clonotype occurred a few times. V gene TRBV5-1 combines with J gene TRBJ2-1; D remains ambiguous. Germline CDR1 and CDR2: SGHRS and YFSETQ. CDR3 length equals 14 residues. V was cut by 4 bases and J by 5 bases, with 13 bases left in between. This CDR3 reads CASSTGRQNNEQFF. Written as DNA, the CDR3 is TGCGCCAGCAGCACCGGACGTCAAAACAATGAGCAGTTCTTC.

This chain links TRBV4-3 with TRBJ2-7, with TRBD2 matching over 7 bases. The V segment lost 8 bases and the J segment 7 bases; nucleotides outside the gene matches: 11. The CDR3 is 13 amino acids. Germline V lookup: CDR1 LGHNA, CDR2 YSLEER. Here the CDR3 reads CASGTSVDEEQYF. The CDR3, as DNA: TGCGCCAGCGGAACTAGCGTAGATGAAGAGCAGTACTTC.

This clonotype was counted a few times. J is TRBJ2-2 and V is TRBV11-2, with TRBD1 as a possible D gene (6 bases). The CDR3 contains 15 residues. Germline V gives CDR1 SGHAT, CDR2 FQNNGV. V was cut by 4 bases and J by 7 bases, with 16 bases left in between. The CDR3 coding sequence is TGTGCCAGCAGCTCGCAACAGGGCAATGGCGGGGAGCTGTTTTTT. Encoded protein: CASSSQQGNGGELFF. Supplemented by reference TRBV11-2 and TRBJ2-2, the full variable domain reads EAGVAQSPRYKIIEKRQSVAFWCNPISGHATLYWYQQILGQGPKLLIQFQNNGVVDDSQLPKDRFSAERLKGVDSTLKIQPAKLEDSAVYLCASSSQQGNGGELFFGEGSRLTVL.

The chain uses TRBV20-1 and TRBJ2-2, with 7 bases fitting TRBD1. From germline, CDR1 is DFQATT and CDR2 SNEGSKA (reference sequence). J lost 5 bases, V lost 8 bases, and 8 bases had no gene match. This CDR3 comprises 13 residues. CDR3 coding DNA: TGCAGTCTAAGTCAGGGGGTTACCGGGGAGCTGTTTTTT. Residues: CSLSQGVTGELFF.

CDR3 region: CSASLSYGAVLTDTQYF. CDR3 DNA sequence: TGCAGTGCTAGCCTTTCCTATGGGGCGGTACTCACAGATACGCAGTATTTT. This chain uses TRBV20-1 with TRBJ2-3; D is possibly TRBD1 (5 bases). Germline loops: CDR1 DFQATT, CDR2 SNEGSKA (reference sequence). The CDR3 has 17 amino acids. The V end was cut by 3 bases, the J end by 2 bases, with 21 bases between.

This clonotype was seen a few times. This rearrangement joins TRBV3-1 to TRBJ2-3, with 10 bases aligning to TRBD2. V shed 1 base and J 13 bases; nucleotides not matched to a gene: 11. From germline, CDR1 is LGHDT and CDR2 YNNKEL (reference sequence). This CDR3 has 15 residues. This CDR3 is CASSQAGTSAKKEYF. CDR3 in DNA: TGTGCCAGCAGCCAAGCCGGGACTAGCGCCAAAAAAGAGTATTTT.

The J gene is TRBJ1-2, the V gene TRBV7-8; D not certain. Per germline, CDR1 SGHVS and CDR2 FQNEAQ. This CDR3 contains 13 residues. Deletions cut 5 bases from V and 0 bases from J, with 7 bases between. The CDR3 region has the DNA TGTGCCAGCAGCCAGGAGACTAACTATGGCTACACCTTC. Translation gives CASSQETNYGYTF.

This chain connects TRBV20-1 to TRBJ2-1; D gene ambiguous. This CDR3 spans 14 amino acids. CDR1 DFQATT and CDR2 SNEGSKA come from the germline V gene (reference sequence). V was trimmed by 0 bases and J by 6 bases, leaving 12 bases between them. For the CDR3, the DNA is TGCAGTGCTAGAGATACGAGGTTCGGCAATGAGCAGTTCTTC. Amino acids: CSARDTRFGNEQFF.

V usage is TRBV7-2 and J usage is TRBJ2-5, with D unresolved. The CDR3 length is 15 residues. CDR1 is SGHTA and CDR2 is FQGNSA in the germline V gene. The V end lost 5 bases, the J end lost 1 base, and 14 bases lay between the germline ends. CDR3 DNA sequence: TGTGCCAGCAGCCCGCAGGACCGACTCCAAGAGACCCAGTACTTC. Translation: CASSPQDRLQETQYF.

This chain uses TRBV30 with TRBJ2-5, with D perhaps TRBD2 (5 bases). This CDR3 comprises 14 residues. V gave up 0 bases and J gave up 2 bases, with 10 bases separating them. Germline V gene data show CDR1 as GTSNPN and CDR2 as SVGIG (reference sequence). As DNA, the CDR3 is TGTGCCTGGAGTGTACGAGGGATACAAGAGACCCAGTACTTC. Translating gives CAWSVRGIQETQYF.

Concerning this clonotype: An end of the junction differs from the germline gene, which may be a read error. The chain is built from TRBV7-7 and TRBJ2-1, with unresolved D. The germline V gene has CDR1 SSHAT and CDR2 FNYEAQ (reference sequence). This CDR3 spans 12 amino acids. This CDR3 is CASSPRTGEQFF. The DNA for the CDR3 is TGTGCTAGCAGCCCCCGGACGGGTGAGCAGTTCTTC.

In this sample, this clonotype turned up a few times. The V and J genes are TRBV4-1 and TRBJ2-7, with 13 bases matching TRBD2. The V segment lost 4 bases and the J segment 3 bases; nucleotides outside the gene matches: 6. CDR1 MGHRA and CDR2 YSYEKL come from the germline V gene. The CDR3 is 16 amino acids. Here the CDR3 reads CASSLERTSGSYEQYF. DNA of the CDR3: TGCGCCAGCAGCCTAGAAAGGACTAGCGGGAGCTACGAGCAGTACTTC.

The V and J genes are TRBV28 and TRBJ2-7, with TRBD1 matching over 10 bases. V trimming: 8 bases; J trimming: 7 bases; junction bases outside the gene matches: 14. Looked up from germline, CDR1 is MDHEN and CDR2 is SYDVKM. CDR3 size: 15 residues. Here the CDR3 DNA reads TGTGCCAGCGGTCCTCCGGGACAGGGGTTTTGGGAGCAGTACTTC. This gives the protein CASGPPGQGFWEQYF.

This clonotype has a handful of counts. The gene calls are TRBV20-1 and TRBJ2-3; D gene unclear. Germline CDR1 DFQATT, CDR2 SNEGSKA (reference sequence). V was pared by 8 bases and J by 0 bases, with 15 bases between. The CDR3 is 14 amino acids. The CDR3 reads CSFSVSTSTDTQYF. The CDR3 coding sequence is TGCAGTTTTTCCGTGTCCACTAGCACAGATACGCAGTATTTT.

This clonotype turned up a few times. J is TRBJ2-5 and V is TRBV18, with 8 bases identical to TRBD2. Germline V gene sequence: CDR1 KGHSH, CDR2 LQKENI. The V segment lost 6 bases and the J segment 5 bases; nucleotides outside the gene matches: 11. The CDR3 spans 15 residues. CDR3 sequence: CASSPRGGDSETQYF. Here the CDR3 DNA reads TGTGCCAGCTCCCCCCGGGGGGGGGACTCGGAGACCCAGTACTTC.

The chain links TRBV29-1 to TRBJ2-1; D gene ambiguous. This CDR3 comprises 14 residues. Trimming cost V 6 bases and J 0 bases, with 12 bases left between them. CDR1 and CDR2 (germline): SQVTM, ANQGSEA. The CDR3 loop reads CSVAKLSSYNEQFF. The CDR3 DNA reads TGCAGCGTCGCCAAGCTGAGCTCCTACAATGAGCAGTTCTTC.

Only a few counts were recorded for this clonotype. The chain combines TRBV7-2 with TRBJ2-7; 9 nucleotides agree with TRBD1. V trimming: 4 bases; J trimming: 2 bases; junction bases outside the gene matches: 6. Germline assignment: CDR1 SGHTA and CDR2 FQGNSA. CDR3 length equals 15 residues. The CDR3 nucleotides read TGTGCCAGCAGCTCGCGGGGGACAGGGCCCTACGAGCAGTACTTC. This encodes CASSSRGTGPYEQYF.